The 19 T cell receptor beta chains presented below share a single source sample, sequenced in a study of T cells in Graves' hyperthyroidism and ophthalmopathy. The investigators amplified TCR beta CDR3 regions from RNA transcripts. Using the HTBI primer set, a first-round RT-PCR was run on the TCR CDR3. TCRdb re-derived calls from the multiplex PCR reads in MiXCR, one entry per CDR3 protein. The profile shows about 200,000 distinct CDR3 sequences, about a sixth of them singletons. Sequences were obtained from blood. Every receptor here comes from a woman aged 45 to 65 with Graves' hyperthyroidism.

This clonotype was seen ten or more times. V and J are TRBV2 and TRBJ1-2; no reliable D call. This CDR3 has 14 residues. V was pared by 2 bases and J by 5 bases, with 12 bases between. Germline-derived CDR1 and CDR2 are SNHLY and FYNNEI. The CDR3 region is CASSERTDYYGYTF. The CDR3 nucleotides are TGTGCCAGCAGTGAACGGACTGACTATTATGGCTACACCTTC.

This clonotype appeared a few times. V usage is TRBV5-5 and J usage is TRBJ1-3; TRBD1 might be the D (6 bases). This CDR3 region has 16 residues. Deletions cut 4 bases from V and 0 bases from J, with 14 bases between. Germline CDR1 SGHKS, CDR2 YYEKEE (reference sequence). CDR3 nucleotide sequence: TGTGCCAGCAGCGGGGGCAGGGCCCTCTCTGGAAACACCATATATTTT. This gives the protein CASSGGRALSGNTIYF.

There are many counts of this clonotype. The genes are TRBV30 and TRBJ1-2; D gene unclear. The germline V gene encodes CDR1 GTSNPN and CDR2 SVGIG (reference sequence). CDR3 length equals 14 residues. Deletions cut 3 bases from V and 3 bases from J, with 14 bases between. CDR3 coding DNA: TGTGCCTGGAGCGGGCAGCCCCCTGACTATGGCTACACCTTC. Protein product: CAWSGQPPDYGYTF.

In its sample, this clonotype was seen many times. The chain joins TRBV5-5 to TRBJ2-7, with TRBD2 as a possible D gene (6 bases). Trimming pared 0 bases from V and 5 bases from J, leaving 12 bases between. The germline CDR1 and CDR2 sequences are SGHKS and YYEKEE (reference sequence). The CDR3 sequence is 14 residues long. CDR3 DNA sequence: TGTGCCAGCAGCTTGGCGGAGGGTTCGGACGAGCAGTACTTC. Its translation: CASSLAEGSDEQYF. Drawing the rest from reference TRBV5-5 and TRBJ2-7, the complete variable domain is DAGVTQSPTHLIKTRGQQVTLRCSPISGHKSVSWYQQVLGQGPQFIFQYYEKEERGRGNFPDRFSARQFPNYSSELNVNALLLGDSALYLCASSLAEGSDEQYFGPGTRLTVT.

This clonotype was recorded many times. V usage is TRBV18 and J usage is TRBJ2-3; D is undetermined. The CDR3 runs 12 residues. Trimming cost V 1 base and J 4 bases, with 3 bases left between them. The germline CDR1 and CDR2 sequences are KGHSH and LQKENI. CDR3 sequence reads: CASSPQADTQYF. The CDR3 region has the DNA TGTGCCAGCTCACCACAGGCAGATACGCAGTATTTT.

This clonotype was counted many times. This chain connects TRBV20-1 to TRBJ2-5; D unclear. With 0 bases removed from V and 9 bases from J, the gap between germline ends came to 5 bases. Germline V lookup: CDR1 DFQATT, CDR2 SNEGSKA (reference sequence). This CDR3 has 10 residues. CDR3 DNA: TGCAGTGCTAGAGAATCATCCCAGTACTTC. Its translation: CSARESSQYF.

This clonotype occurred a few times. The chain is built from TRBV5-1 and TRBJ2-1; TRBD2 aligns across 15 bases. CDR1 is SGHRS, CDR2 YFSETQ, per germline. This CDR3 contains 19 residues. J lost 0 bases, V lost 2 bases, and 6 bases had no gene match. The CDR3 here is CASSLRTSGRAISYNEQFF. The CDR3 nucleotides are TGCGCCAGCAGCTTAAGGACTAGCGGGAGGGCCATCTCCTACAATGAGCAGTTCTTC.

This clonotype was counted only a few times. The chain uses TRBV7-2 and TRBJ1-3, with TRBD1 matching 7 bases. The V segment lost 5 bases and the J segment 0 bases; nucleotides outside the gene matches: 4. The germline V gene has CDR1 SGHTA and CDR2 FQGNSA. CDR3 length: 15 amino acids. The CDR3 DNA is TGTGCCAGCAGCCGAGCAGGGGGCTCTGGAAACACCATATATTTT. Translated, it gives CASSRAGGSGNTIYF.

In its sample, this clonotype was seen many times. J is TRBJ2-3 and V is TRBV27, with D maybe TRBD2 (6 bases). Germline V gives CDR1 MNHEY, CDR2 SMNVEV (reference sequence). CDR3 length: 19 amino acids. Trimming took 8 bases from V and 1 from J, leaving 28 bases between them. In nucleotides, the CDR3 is TGTGCCAGCCGCCTAACGGGCCCTAATAAGCGGAGGGGCACAGATACGCAGTATTTT. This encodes CASRLTGPNKRRGTDTQYF.

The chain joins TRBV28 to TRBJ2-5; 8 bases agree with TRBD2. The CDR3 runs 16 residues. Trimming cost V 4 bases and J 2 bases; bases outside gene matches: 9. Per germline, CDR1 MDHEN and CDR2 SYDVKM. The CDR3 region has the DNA TGTGCCAGCAGTTCCCTCACTAGCGGCCCTCAAGAGACCCAGTACTTC. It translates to CASSSLTSGPQETQYF.

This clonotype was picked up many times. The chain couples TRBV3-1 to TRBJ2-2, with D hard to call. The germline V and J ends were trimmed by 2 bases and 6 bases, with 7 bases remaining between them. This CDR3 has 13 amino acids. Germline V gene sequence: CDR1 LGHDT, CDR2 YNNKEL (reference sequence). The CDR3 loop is CASSQSLAGELFF. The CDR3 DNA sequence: TGTGCCAGCAGCCAAAGTCTGGCCGGGGAGCTGTTTTTT.

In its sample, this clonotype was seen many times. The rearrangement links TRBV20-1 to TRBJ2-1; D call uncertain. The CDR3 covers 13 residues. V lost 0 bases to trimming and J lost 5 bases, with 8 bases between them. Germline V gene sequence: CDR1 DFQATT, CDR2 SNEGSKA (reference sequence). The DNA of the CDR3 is TGCAGTGCTAGAGATAAATCCGACAATGAGCAGTTCTTC. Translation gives CSARDKSDNEQFF.

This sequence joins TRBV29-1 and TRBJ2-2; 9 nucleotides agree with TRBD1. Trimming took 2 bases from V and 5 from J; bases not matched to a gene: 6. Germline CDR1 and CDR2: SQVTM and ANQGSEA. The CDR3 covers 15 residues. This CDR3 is CSVESRTGVTGELFF. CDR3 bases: TGCAGCGTTGAATCGAGGACAGGGGTGACCGGGGAGCTGTTTTTT.

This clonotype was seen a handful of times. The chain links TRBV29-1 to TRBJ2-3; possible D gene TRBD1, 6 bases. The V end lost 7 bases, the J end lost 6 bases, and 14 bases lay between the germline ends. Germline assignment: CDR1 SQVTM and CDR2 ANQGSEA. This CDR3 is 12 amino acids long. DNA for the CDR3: TGCAGCGCCGACAGGCTCAGGGATACGCAGTATTTT. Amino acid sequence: CSADRLRDTQYF.

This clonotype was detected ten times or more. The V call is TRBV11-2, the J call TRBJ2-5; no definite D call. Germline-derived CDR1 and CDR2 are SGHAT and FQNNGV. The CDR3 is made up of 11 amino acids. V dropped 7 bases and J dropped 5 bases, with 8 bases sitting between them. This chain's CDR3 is CASKIGETQYF. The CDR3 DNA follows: TGTGCCAGCAAAATCGGGGAGACCCAGTACTTC.

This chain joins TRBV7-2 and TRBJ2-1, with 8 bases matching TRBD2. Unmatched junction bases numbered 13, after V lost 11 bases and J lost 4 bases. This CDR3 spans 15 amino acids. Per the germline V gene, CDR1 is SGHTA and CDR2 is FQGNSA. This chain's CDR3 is CAWSPWASGYNEQFF. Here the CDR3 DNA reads TGTGCCTGGAGTCCCTGGGCTAGCGGGTACAATGAGCAGTTCTTC.

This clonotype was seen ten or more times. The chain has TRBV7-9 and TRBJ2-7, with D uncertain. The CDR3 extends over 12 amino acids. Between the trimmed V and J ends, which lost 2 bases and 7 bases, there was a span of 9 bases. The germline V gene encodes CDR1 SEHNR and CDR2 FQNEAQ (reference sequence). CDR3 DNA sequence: TGTGCCAGCAGCTTACGGTCGGTAGAGCAGTACTTC. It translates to CASSLRSVEQYF.

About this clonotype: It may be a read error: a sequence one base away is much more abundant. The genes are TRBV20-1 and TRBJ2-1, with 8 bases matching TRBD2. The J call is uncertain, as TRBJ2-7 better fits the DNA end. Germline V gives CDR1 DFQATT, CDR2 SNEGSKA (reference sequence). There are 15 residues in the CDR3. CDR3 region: CSASSIAGMGNEQYF. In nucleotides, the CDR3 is TGCAGTGCTTCTTCGATAGCGGGAATGGGCAATGAGCAGTACTTC.

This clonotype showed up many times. CDR3 in amino acids: CASSVANDYLGNTIYF. The CDR3, as DNA: TGTGCCAGCAGCGTAGCTAACGACTACCTGGGGAACACCATATATTTT. The chain is built from TRBV9 and TRBJ1-3; D uncertain. V was clipped by 0 bases and J by 7 bases, with 17 bases between them. There are 16 residues in the CDR3. CDR1 is SGDLS and CDR2 is YYNGEE in the germline V gene.